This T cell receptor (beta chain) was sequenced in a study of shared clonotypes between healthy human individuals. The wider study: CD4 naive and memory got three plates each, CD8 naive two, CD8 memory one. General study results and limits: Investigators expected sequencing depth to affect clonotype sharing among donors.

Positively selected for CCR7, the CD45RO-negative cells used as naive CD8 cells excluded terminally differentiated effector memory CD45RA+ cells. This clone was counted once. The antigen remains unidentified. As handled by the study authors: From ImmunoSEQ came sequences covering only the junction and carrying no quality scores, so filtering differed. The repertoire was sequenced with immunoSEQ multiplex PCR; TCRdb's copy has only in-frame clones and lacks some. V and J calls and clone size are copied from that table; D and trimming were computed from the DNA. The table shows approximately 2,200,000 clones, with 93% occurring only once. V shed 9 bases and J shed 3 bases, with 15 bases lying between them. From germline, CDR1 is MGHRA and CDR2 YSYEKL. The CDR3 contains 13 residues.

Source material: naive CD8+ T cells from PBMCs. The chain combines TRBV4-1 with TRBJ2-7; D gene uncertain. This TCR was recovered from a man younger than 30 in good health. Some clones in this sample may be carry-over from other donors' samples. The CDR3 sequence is CASESEFSYEQYF. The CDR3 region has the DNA TGCGCCAGTGAATCGGAGTTCAGCTACGAGCAGTACTTC.